This T cell receptor (beta chain) was recorded in a study of shared clonotypes between healthy human individuals. CDR3 length: 13 residues. CDR1 is MDHEN, CDR2 SYDVKM, per germline. Trimming stripped 2 bases from V and 4 bases from J, with 8 bases between. Assay: immunoSEQ multiplex PCR; the TCRdb copy retains only in-frame clones and omits some. The sample has around 1,100,000 clones, approximately 75% seen once; the top ten hold roughly 0.83%. This clone was counted ten times or more. Its target is unknown. Other nucleotide sequences from this sample produce the same CDR3. General observations from the study: Naive CD4 clonotypes were shared across a handful of donors at 4% to 5%.

The genes are TRBV28 and TRBJ1-2, with a weak D call TRBD1 (5 bases). The TCR comes from a man between 18 and 29 years old in good health. Some clones in this sample may be carry-over from other donors' samples. The sample consisted of memory CD4+ T cells from PBMCs. As for subset: CD45RA-negative fraction. The CDR3: CASSLNQGYGYTF. The CDR3 nucleotides read TGTGCCAGCAGTTTAAACCAGGGCTATGGCTACACCTTC.